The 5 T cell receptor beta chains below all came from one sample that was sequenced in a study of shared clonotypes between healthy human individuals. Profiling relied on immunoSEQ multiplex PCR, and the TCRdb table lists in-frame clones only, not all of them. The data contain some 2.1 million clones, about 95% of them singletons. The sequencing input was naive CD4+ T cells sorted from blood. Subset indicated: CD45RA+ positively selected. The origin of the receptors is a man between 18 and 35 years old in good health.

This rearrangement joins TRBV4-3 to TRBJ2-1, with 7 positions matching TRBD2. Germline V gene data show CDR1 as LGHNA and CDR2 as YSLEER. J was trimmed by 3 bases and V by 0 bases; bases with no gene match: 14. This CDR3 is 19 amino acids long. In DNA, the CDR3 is TGCGCCAGCAGCCAAGATGTCTGGGACTGGCGGGAGAGCTACAATGAGCAGTTCTTC. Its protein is CASSQDVWDWRESYNEQFF.

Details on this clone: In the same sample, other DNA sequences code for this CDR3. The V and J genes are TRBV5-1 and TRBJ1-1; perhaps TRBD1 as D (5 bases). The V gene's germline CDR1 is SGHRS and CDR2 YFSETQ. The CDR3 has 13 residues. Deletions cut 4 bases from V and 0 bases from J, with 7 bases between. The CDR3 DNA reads TGCGCCAGCAGCGCGGACATGAACACTGAAGCTTTCTTT. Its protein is CASSADMNTEAFF.

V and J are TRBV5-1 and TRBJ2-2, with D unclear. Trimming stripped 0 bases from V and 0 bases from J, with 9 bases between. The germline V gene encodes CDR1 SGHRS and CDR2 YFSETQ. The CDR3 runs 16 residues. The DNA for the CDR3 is TGCGCCAGCAGCTTGGGAGGTCTCCCGAACACCGGGGAGCTGTTTTTT. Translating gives CASSLGGLPNTGELFF.

This chain's CDR3 is CASSPERTVNYGYTF. CDR3 bases: TGTGCCAGCAGCCCAGAGCGGACGGTTAACTATGGCTACACCTTC. The V call is TRBV7-2, the J call TRBJ1-2, with unresolved D. From germline, CDR1 is SGHTA and CDR2 FQGNSA. Trimming stripped 5 bases from V and 1 base from J, with 14 bases between. The CDR3 runs 15 residues. Full variable domain (rest looked up from reference TRBV7-2 and TRBJ1-2): GAGVSQSPSNKVTEKGKDVELRCDPISGHTALYWYRQSLGQGLEFLIYFQGNSAPDKSGLPSDRFSAERTGGSVSTLTIQRTQQEDSAVYLCASSPERTVNYGYTFGSGTRLTVV.

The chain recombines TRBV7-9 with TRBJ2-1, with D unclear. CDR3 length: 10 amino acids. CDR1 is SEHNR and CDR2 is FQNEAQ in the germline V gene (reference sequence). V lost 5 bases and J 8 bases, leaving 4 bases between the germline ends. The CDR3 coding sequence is TGTGCCAGCAGCCTCGATGAGCAGTTCTTC. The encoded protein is CASSLDEQFF.